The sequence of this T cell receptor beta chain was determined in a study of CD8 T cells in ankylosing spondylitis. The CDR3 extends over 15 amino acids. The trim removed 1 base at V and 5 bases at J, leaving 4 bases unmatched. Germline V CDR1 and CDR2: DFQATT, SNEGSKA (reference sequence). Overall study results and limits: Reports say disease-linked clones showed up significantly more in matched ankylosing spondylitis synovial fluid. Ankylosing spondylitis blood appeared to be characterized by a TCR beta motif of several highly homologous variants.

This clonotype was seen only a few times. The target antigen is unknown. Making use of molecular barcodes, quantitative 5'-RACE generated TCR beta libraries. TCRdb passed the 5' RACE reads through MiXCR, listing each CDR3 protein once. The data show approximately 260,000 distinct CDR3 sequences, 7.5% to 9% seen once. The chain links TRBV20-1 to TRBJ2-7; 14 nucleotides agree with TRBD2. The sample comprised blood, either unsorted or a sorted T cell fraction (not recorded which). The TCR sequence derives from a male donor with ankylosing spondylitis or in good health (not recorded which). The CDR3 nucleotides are TGCAGTGCTAGAGGACTAGCGGGAGGGCCCCACGAGCAGTACTTC. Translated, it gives CSARGLAGGPHEQYF.